The 18 T cell receptor beta chains given below trace back to one sample, sequenced in a study of T cell clonotyping in hematopoietic cell transplantation. Sequencing used immunoSEQ multiplex PCR; TCRdb keeps in-frame clones, though not all of them. The profile shows about 11,000 clones, approximately 46% of them singletons. Specimen: PBMCs, collected 30 days after allogeneic stem cell transplant. All receptors come from a male patient in his fifties or sixties who had an allogeneic stem cell transplant from an unrelated donor, so the T cells may come from the graft donor. Some clones in this sample may be carry-over from other donors' samples.

The chain carries TRBV2 and TRBJ1-2; D might be TRBD1 (5 bases). The CDR3 sequence is 14 residues long. The V gene's germline CDR1 is SNHLY and CDR2 FYNNEI. Trimming shortened V by 4 bases and J by 6 bases, and 15 bases separated the two germline ends. The CDR3 spells CASSARGDSDGYTF. The CDR3 DNA sequence: TGTGCCAGCAGTGCTCGGGGGGACTCGGATGGCTACACCTTC.

The gene calls are TRBV28 and TRBJ2-7, with a tentative D call TRBD1 (6 bases). Germline lookup yields CDR1 MDHEN and CDR2 SYDVKM. CDR3 size: 15 residues. V was cut by 5 bases and J by 3 bases, with 17 bases left in between. The DNA of the CDR3 is TGTGCCAGCAGTCCCGAAACAGGGATGGACTACGAGCAGTACTTC. This codes for CASSPETGMDYEQYF.

This clone was observed a handful of times. The chain employs TRBV6-1 and TRBJ1-5; D not certain. V shed 1 base and J shed 7 bases, with 8 bases lying between them. CDR1 and CDR2 from the germline V gene are MNHNS and SASEGT. The CDR3 runs to 13 residues. Here the CDR3 reads CASSEGIMQPQHF. CDR3 sequence (DNA): TGTGCCAGCAGTGAAGGGATCATGCAGCCCCAGCATTTT.

The chain joins TRBV30 to TRBJ1-1; D is uncertain. The CDR3 totals 11 residues. Germline-derived CDR1 and CDR2 are GTSNPN and SVGIG (reference sequence). The CDR3 spells CAMREDTEAFF. The CDR3 DNA follows: TGTGCTATGAGGGAAGACACTGAAGCTTTCTTT.

V gene TRBV6-1 combines with J gene TRBJ2-6; D could derive from TRBD1 or TRBD2 (5 bases each). Germline V lookup: CDR1 MNHNS, CDR2 SASEGT. V was trimmed by 3 bases and J by 0 bases, leaving 6 bases between them. The CDR3 covers 15 residues. The CDR3 protein is CASSDGGSGANVLTF. CDR3 bases: TGTGCCAGCAGTGATGGGGGCTCTGGGGCCAACGTCCTGACTTTC.

The V gene is TRBV6-5, the J gene TRBJ1-2, with D possibly being TRBD1 (6 bases). CDR1 MNHEY and CDR2 SVGAGI come from the germline V gene. The CDR3 consists of 14 residues. The V and J ends lost 7 bases and 4 bases respectively, with 16 bases between them. The CDR3 DNA reads as TGTGCCAGCACCCGACAGGCGGGCCTCTATGGCTACACCTTC. Its protein product is CASTRQAGLYGYTF.

V is TRBV11-2 and J is TRBJ1-2; TRBD1 matches 10 bases. With V trimmed by 3 bases and J by 7 bases, 11 bases remained unmatched. CDR3 length: 16 residues. Germline CDR1 and CDR2: SGHAT and FQNNGV. Here the CDR3 reads CASSLGTGEPRTGYTF. The CDR3 coding sequence is TGTGCCAGCAGCTTGGGGACAGGGGAGCCCCGTACTGGCTACACCTTC.

This chain uses TRBV10-3 with TRBJ1-2; D is ambiguous. The CDR3 loop spans 13 amino acids. CDR1 ENHRY and CDR2 SYGVKD come from the germline V gene. V was pared by 3 bases and J by 8 bases, with 13 bases between. CDR3 residues: CAISDAGNRGYTF. DNA for the CDR3: TGTGCCATCAGTGATGCGGGGAACCGGGGCTACACCTTC.

By frequency in the sample, this clone is medium-sized. V and J are TRBV15 and TRBJ1-4; the match to TRBD1 covers 8 bases. Germline CDR1 reads LNHNV; CDR2 reads YYDKDF (reference sequence). There are 14 residues in the CDR3. Germline trimming cut 3 bases from V and 7 bases from J; bases unmatched to any gene: 4. The CDR3 sequence is CATSSGQGAEKLFF. CDR3 nucleotides: TGTGCCACCAGCAGTGGACAGGGTGCTGAAAAACTGTTTTTT.

The V and J genes are TRBV29-1 and TRBJ1-1; tentatively, D is TRBD1 (5 bases). From germline, CDR1 is SQVTM and CDR2 ANQGSEA. V was shortened by 7 bases and J by 3 bases, with 18 bases between the two germline ends. This CDR3 region has 14 residues. DNA for the CDR3: TGCAGCGGTGGGGGGAATCGGAGGGACACTGAAGCTTTCTTT. Its translation: CSGGGNRRDTEAFF.

This clone showed up just a few times. This rearrangement joins TRBV2 to TRBJ2-6, with D hard to call. There are 13 residues in the CDR3. Germline CDR1 and CDR2: SNHLY and FYNNEI. V lost 6 bases, J lost 0 bases, and 3 bases lay in between. The CDR3 spells CASRDSGANVLTF. DNA of the CDR3: TGTGCCAGCAGGGACTCTGGGGCCAACGTCCTGACTTTC. Variable domain in full (rest from reference TRBV2 and TRBJ2-6): EPEVTQTPSHQVTQMGQEVILRCVPISNHLYFYWYRQILGQKVEFLVSFYNNEISEKSEIFDDQFSVERPDGSNFTLKIRSTKLEDSAMYFCASRDSGANVLTFGAGSRLTVL.

There are a few counts of this clone. This chain uses TRBV14 with TRBJ2-7; TRBD2 is a possible D gene (5 bases). The CDR3 covers 13 residues. Germline CDR1 is SGHDN and CDR2 is FVKESK. V dropped 4 bases and J dropped 3 bases, with 10 bases sitting between them. This CDR3 reads CASSPGFFYEQYF. CDR3 sequence (DNA): TGTGCCAGCAGCCCGGGGTTCTTCTACGAGCAGTACTTC.

This clone occurred a few times. This chain links TRBV27 with TRBJ1-5; no definite D call. V lost 5 bases and J lost 9, with 14 bases in between. CDR3 size: 13 residues. CDR1 and CDR2 (germline): MNHEY, SMNVEV (reference sequence). CDR3 region: CASSRHTKRPQHF. CDR3 nucleotide sequence: TGTGCCAGCAGTCGCCATACAAAGCGGCCCCAGCATTTT.

CDR3 bases: TGCGCCAGCAGCTTGGTGGCGGGACTTACCTACGAGCAGTACTTC. Translation: CASSLVAGLTYEQYF. V gene TRBV5-1 combines with J gene TRBJ2-7; tentative D call: TRBD2 (6 bases). Trimming removed 0 bases from V and 2 bases from J, with 12 bases in between. CDR3 length: 15 amino acids. Germline V gives CDR1 SGHRS, CDR2 YFSETQ. Variable domain in full (rest from reference TRBV5-1 and TRBJ2-7): KAGVTQTPRYLIKTRGQQVTLSCSPISGHRSVSWYQQTPGQGLQFLFEYFSETQRNKGNFPGRFSGRQFSNSRSEMNVSTLELGDSALYLCASSLVAGLTYEQYFGPGTRLTVT.

This chain joins TRBV30 and TRBJ2-7; D possibly corresponds to TRBD1 (5 bases). Trimming left V 3 bases short and J 5 bases short, with 11 bases between. The CDR3 has 12 amino acids. Germline V gives CDR1 GTSNPN, CDR2 SVGIG (reference sequence). The CDR3 DNA follows: TGTGCCTGGAGCGGAAGGGGCGACGAGCAGTACTTC. Protein sequence: CAWSGRGDEQYF.

This chain uses TRBV30 with TRBJ1-5, with TRBD1 as a possible D gene (5 bases). V lost 2 bases to trimming and J lost 4 bases, with 9 bases between them. CDR3 length equals 13 residues. Germline V gives CDR1 GTSNPN, CDR2 SVGIG (reference sequence). CDR3: CAWSPTANQPQHF. CDR3 nucleotides: TGTGCCTGGAGTCCGACAGCGAATCAGCCCCAGCATTTT.

The chain recombines TRBV6-6 with TRBJ1-2; perhaps TRBD1 as D (5 bases). CDR3 length: 13 residues. The V and J ends lost 9 bases and 7 bases respectively, with 18 bases between them. The germline CDR1 and CDR2 sequences are MNHNY and SVGAGI (reference sequence). The DNA for the CDR3 is TGTGCCAGTGAGACCTCCGGGGGTGGTGGCTACACCTTC. It yields the protein CASETSGGGGYTF.

This sequence joins TRBV7-8 and TRBJ2-5, with a weak D call TRBD1 (6 bases). V was pared by 5 bases and J by 0 bases, with 13 bases between. Germline V gene lookup returns CDR1 SGHVS and CDR2 FQNEAQ. The CDR3 runs to 15 residues. The CDR3 DNA follows: TGTGCCAGCAGCCCTGCAGGGGCGTACCAAGAGACCCAGTACTTC. Protein product: CASSPAGAYQETQYF.